Below are 29 T cell receptor beta chains sequenced from a single sample in a study of identical twins listed by TCRdb under 2016. Preparation of the library involved 5' RACE. The sample was run on an Illumina HiSeq 2000. Starting from the raw public reads, TCRdb applied fastp trimming at Q25, assembled clones with MiXCR and retained in-frame beta chains. Identical CDR3 proteins give one entry, which carries the most common genes and DNA. In all, the sample holds about 220,000 distinct CDR3 sequences, and roughly a tenth of those were seen once. The biggest ten clones account for just over 5% of the sample. Sequenced material: memory (CD45RO+) T cells sorted from blood. The cell subset or site label, as the study defines it: CD45RO+ enriched T cells. All receptors come from a woman aged 18-29 years in good health.

This clonotype was observed a few times. The genes are TRBV3-1 and TRBJ1-6; D may be TRBD1 (6 bases). Per germline, CDR1 LGHDT and CDR2 YNNKEL (reference sequence). The CDR3 is 13 amino acids. Deletions cut 6 bases from V and 6 bases from J, with 9 bases between. CDR3 region: CASRTDSNSPLHF. As DNA, the CDR3 is TGTGCCAGCAGGACGGACAGTAATTCACCCCTCCACTTT.

The V and J genes are TRBV5-1 and TRBJ1-2, with TRBD1 identical over 7 bases. Germline V gene data show CDR1 as SGHRS and CDR2 as YFSETQ. CDR3 length equals 13 residues. V was pared by 3 bases and J by 6 bases, with 5 bases of the junction left unmatched. For the CDR3, the DNA is TGCGCCAGCAGCTCAGGGACAGTTCATGGCTACACCTTC. The encoded protein is CASSSGTVHGYTF.

The chain has TRBV2 and TRBJ2-3; no firm D call. Germline CDR1 SNHLY, CDR2 FYNNEI. This CDR3 is built from 16 residues. With 6 bases removed from V and 0 bases from J, the gap between germline ends came to 16 bases. The CDR3 spells CASSPPGTESTDTQYF. CDR3 nucleotides: TGTGCCAGCAGCCCCCCTGGCACAGAAAGCACAGATACGCAGTATTTT.

This clonotype was counted ten times or more. The genes are TRBV24-1 and TRBJ2-1; D is ambiguous. Germline loops: CDR1 KGHDR, CDR2 SFDVKD. CDR3 size: 15 residues. Trimming pared 4 bases from V and 6 bases from J, leaving 15 bases between. In DNA, the CDR3 is TGTGCCACCAGTGAGAAATCACGGTTCGGCAATGAGCAGTTCTTC. Translation gives CATSEKSRFGNEQFF.

In this sample, this clonotype turned up many times. The chain has TRBV5-1 and TRBJ1-4; the match to TRBD1 covers 8 bases. Germline V lookup: CDR1 SGHRS, CDR2 YFSETQ. V was clipped by 4 bases and J by 7 bases; unmatched bases: 6. There are 14 residues in the CDR3. This chain's CDR3 is CASSRGQGPEKLFF. The DNA of the CDR3 is TGCGCCAGCAGCCGAGGACAGGGCCCTGAAAAACTGTTTTTT.

This clonotype was counted ten times or more. The chain employs TRBV20-1 and TRBJ2-1, with D perhaps given as TRBD1 or TRBD2 (5 bases each). Deletions cut 0 bases from V and 7 bases from J, with 16 bases between. Germline V gene lookup returns CDR1 DFQATT and CDR2 SNEGSKA (reference sequence). The CDR3 has 15 residues. CDR3: CSARDGRQPRNEQFF. In DNA form, the CDR3 reads TGCAGTGCTAGAGATGGGAGACAGCCAAGAAATGAGCAGTTCTTC.

V gene TRBV2 combines with J gene TRBJ1-2; unclear D gene. The ends were cut back, 4 bases at V and 4 bases at J, with 16 bases in the middle. Germline CDR1 is SNHLY and CDR2 is FYNNEI. The CDR3 is made up of 15 amino acids. The CDR3 sequence: CASSAGPRLSYGYTF. The CDR3 coding sequence is TGTGCCAGCAGTGCCGGGCCTCGCCTATCCTATGGCTACACCTTC.

This chain uses TRBV11-2 with TRBJ2-7; possibly TRBD1 or TRBD2 for D (5 bases each). The CDR3 runs 14 residues. V was pared by 5 bases and J by 7 bases, with 18 bases between. Germline loops: CDR1 SGHAT, CDR2 FQNNGV. The CDR3 loop is CASSPPGGFEEQYF. The CDR3 DNA follows: TGTGCCAGCAGCCCCCCTGGGGGTTTTGAAGAGCAGTACTTC.

The sample holds a few counts of this clonotype. This chain uses TRBV20-1 with TRBJ2-5, with 10 nucleotides matching TRBD2. With 0 bases clipped from V and 2 bases from J, the junction kept 3 bases outside the gene matches. Germline-derived CDR1 and CDR2 are DFQATT and SNEGSKA (reference sequence). CDR3 length: 15 amino acids. CDR3 in amino acids: CSARELAGLQETQYF. DNA of the CDR3: TGCAGTGCTAGAGAACTAGCGGGGTTACAAGAGACCCAGTACTTC.

This clonotype appeared many times. The rearrangement uses TRBV7-2 and TRBJ2-3; 7 bases map to TRBD2. Germline CDR1 and CDR2: SGHTA and FQGNSA. This CDR3 has 16 residues. With 3 bases clipped from V and 6 bases from J, the junction kept 12 bases outside the gene matches. CDR3 DNA: TGTGCCAGCAGCTTGTCCGGGACTATCAATGGGGATACGCAGTATTTT. Protein product: CASSLSGTINGDTQYF. The whole variable domain, remainder taken from reference TRBV7-2 and TRBJ2-3, is GAGVSQSPSNKVTEKGKDVELRCDPISGHTALYWYRQSLGQGLEFLIYFQGNSAPDKSGLPSDRFSAERTGGSVSTLTIQRTQQEDSAVYLCASSLSGTINGDTQYFGPGTRLTVL.

The genes are TRBV5-6 and TRBJ2-4, with D tentatively TRBD1 (5 bases). The ends were cut back, 2 bases at V and 2 bases at J, with 11 bases in the middle. CDR3 length: 15 residues. Looked up from germline, CDR1 is SGHDT and CDR2 is YYEEEE. CDR3 DNA sequence: TGTGCCAGCAGCTTAATCCAGGGAACCAAAAACATTCAGTACTTC. Protein product: CASSLIQGTKNIQYF.

The sample holds many counts of this clonotype. The chain couples TRBV5-1 to TRBJ1-6; 9 nucleotides agree with TRBD1. V was pared by 4 bases and J by 10 bases, with 12 bases of the junction left unmatched. The length of the CDR3 is 16 residues. Germline V gene lookup returns CDR1 SGHRS and CDR2 YFSETQ. CDR3 in DNA: TGCGCCAGCAGCCCCTTGGGGGGACAGGGAGCGTCACCCCTCCACTTT. Translation gives CASSPLGGQGASPLHF.

The rearrangement links TRBV18 to TRBJ1-6, with D tentatively TRBD1 (5 bases). CDR1 is KGHSH, CDR2 LQKENI, per germline. V lost 8 bases, J lost 9 bases, and 17 bases lay in between. The CDR3 extends over 14 amino acids. The CDR3: CASGRDSAGSPLHF. As DNA, the CDR3 is TGTGCCAGCGGCCGGGACTCTGCCGGTTCACCCCTCCACTTT.

The chain recombines TRBV20-1 with TRBJ2-7; a possible D gene is TRBD1 (5 bases). CDR3 length: 14 residues. The V end lost 3 bases, the J end lost 4 bases, and 16 bases lay between the germline ends. Germline V gene data show CDR1 as DFQATT and CDR2 as SNEGSKA (reference sequence). CDR3 in DNA: TGCAGTGCTAGTCCGCCAGGGTCTACTTACGAGCAGTACTTC. It codes for CSASPPGSTYEQYF.

This chain uses TRBV20-1 with TRBJ2-1, with 11 bases that match TRBD2. J lost 4 bases, V lost 5 bases, and 10 bases had no gene match. Germline CDR1 reads DFQATT; CDR2 reads SNEGSKA (reference sequence). This CDR3 region has 16 residues. The CDR3 nucleotides read TGCAGTGCTCCCCCGGGACTAGCGGTATCGTACAATGAGCAGTTCTTC. Protein: CSAPPGLAVSYNEQFF.

J is TRBJ1-1 and V is TRBV29-1; perhaps TRBD1 as D (6 bases). V lost 7 bases, J lost 6 bases, and 15 bases lay in between. CDR1 SQVTM and CDR2 ANQGSEA come from the germline V gene. CDR3 size: 12 residues. The CDR3 loop is CSGVQGGAEAFF. In DNA, the CDR3 is TGCAGCGGTGTACAGGGTGGGGCTGAAGCTTTCTTT.

In its sample, this clonotype was seen many times. V and J are TRBV7-9 and TRBJ2-3; D not resolved. Trimming removed 0 bases at V and 1 base at J, with 11 bases between. CDR3 length: 16 residues. CDR1 is SEHNR, CDR2 FQNEAQ, per germline (reference sequence). CDR3 amino acids: CASSLAVVEGTDTQYF. The CDR3 nucleotides read TGTGCCAGCAGCTTAGCTGTCGTAGAAGGCACAGATACGCAGTATTTT.

The chain links TRBV19 to TRBJ2-7, with 12 bases fitting TRBD2. V shed 1 base and J 3 bases; nucleotides not matched to a gene: 4. Germline CDR1 LNHDA, CDR2 SQIVND (reference sequence). The CDR3 has 16 amino acids. The CDR3 coding sequence is TGTGCCAGTAGTATAGGTCGGACTAGCGGGGTCTACGAGCAGTACTTC. It encodes CASSIGRTSGVYEQYF.

This clonotype was seen many times. This chain connects TRBV10-3 to TRBJ1-1; no definite D call. V gave up 6 bases and J gave up 1 base, with 3 bases separating them. In germline, CDR1 is ENHRY, CDR2 SYGVKD. There are 11 residues in the CDR3. The CDR3, as DNA: TGTGCCATCAGGGCGAACACTGAAGCTTTCTTT. Its translation is CAIRANTEAFF.

The V and J genes are TRBV12-3 or TRBV12-4 and TRBJ1-1; D gene unclear. V gave up 6 bases and J gave up 8 bases, with 13 bases separating them. This CDR3 is 12 amino acids long. The CDR3 sequence is CASSLQALEAFF. The CDR3 DNA follows: TGTGCCAGCAGCCTTCAGGCGCTCGAAGCTTTCTTT.

The chain's CDR3 is CASSPGRPDTQYF. DNA of the CDR3: TGTGCCAGCAGCCCGGGTCGCCCAGATACGCAGTATTTT. The chain uses TRBV7-9 and TRBJ2-3; no firm D call. Germline values: CDR1 SEHNR, CDR2 FQNEAQ (reference sequence). Trimming removed 5 bases at V and 4 bases at J, with 10 bases between. There are 13 residues in the CDR3.

This clonotype has a handful of counts. V is TRBV9 and J is TRBJ2-1; 7 positions match TRBD2. Germline V gives CDR1 SGDLS, CDR2 YYNGEE. CDR3 size: 15 residues. Unmatched junction bases numbered 4, after V lost 4 bases and J lost 0 bases. Here the CDR3 DNA reads TGTGCCAGCAGCTTCACTAGCGTCTCCTACAATGAGCAGTTCTTC. It translates to CASSFTSVSYNEQFF.

CDR3 residues: CASRPGQNPVGEQFF. The CDR3 nucleotides are TGTGCCAGCAGACCCGGGCAGAATCCAGTAGGTGAGCAGTTCTTC. This chain joins TRBV27 and TRBJ2-1, with D uncertain. CDR1 and CDR2 from the germline V gene are MNHEY and SMNVEV (reference sequence). CDR3 length: 15 amino acids. V lost 6 bases to trimming and J lost 9 bases, with 21 bases between them.

The table lists this clonotype with many counts. This chain connects TRBV10-2 to TRBJ2-1, with D unclear. The CDR3 covers 12 residues. Trimming cost V 5 bases and J 3 bases, with 5 bases left between them. From germline, CDR1 is WSHSY and CDR2 SAAADI. The CDR3 loop reads CASSTNYNEQFF. Here the CDR3 DNA reads TGCGCCAGCAGTACTAACTACAATGAGCAGTTCTTC.

This rearrangement joins TRBV29-1 to TRBJ2-5; D possibly matches TRBD1 or TRBD2 (5 bases each). V was shortened by 4 bases and J by 2 bases, with 17 bases between the two germline ends. Germline V lookup: CDR1 SQVTM, CDR2 ANQGSEA. This CDR3 region has 15 residues. CDR3 sequence (DNA): TGCAGCGTTGCGTTAGTCGGGACGGAGCAAGAGACCCAGTACTTC. This gives the protein CSVALVGTEQETQYF.

The table lists this clonotype with many counts. V gene TRBV7-3 combines with J gene TRBJ2-2; 10 bases are shared with TRBD2. With V trimmed by 3 bases and J by 6 bases, 4 bases remained unmatched. This CDR3 spans 15 amino acids. Germline CDR1 SGHTA, CDR2 FQGTGA. The CDR3 bases are TGTGCCAGCAGCTTCCAGCGGGGGGGCGCCGGGGAGCTGTTTTTT. Its translation is CASSFQRGGAGELFF.

This clonotype was counted between two and nine times. This chain joins TRBV5-1 and TRBJ1-2; D not resolved. Germline V gene sequence: CDR1 SGHRS, CDR2 YFSETQ. Deletions cut 0 bases from V and 2 bases from J, with 11 bases between. The CDR3 has 15 residues. The chain's CDR3 is CASSLGAAGNYGYTF. Here the CDR3 DNA reads TGCGCCAGCAGCTTGGGCGCGGCGGGAAACTATGGCTACACCTTC.

The J gene is TRBJ2-2, the V gene TRBV10-3, with D perhaps TRBD1 or TRBD2 (5 bases each). The CDR3 totals 16 residues. Germline V gene lookup returns CDR1 ENHRY and CDR2 SYGVKD. V dropped 10 bases and J dropped 1 base, with 19 bases sitting between them. The CDR3 protein is CATGTSGTGNTGELFF. CDR3 DNA: TGTGCCACAGGGACCTCGGGGACGGGGAACACCGGGGAGCTGTTTTTT.

The chain employs TRBV6-1 and TRBJ1-1; possible D gene TRBD1, 5 bases. V gave up 1 base and J gave up 5 bases, with 11 bases separating them. This CDR3 spans 14 amino acids. The germline gives CDR1 MNHNS, CDR2 SASEGT. The CDR3, as DNA: TGTGCCAGCAGTGAAGGGACACTAGTTACTGAAGCTTTCTTT. Translating gives CASSEGTLVTEAFF.